The 21 T cell receptor beta chains below were found in one sample sequenced in a study of cytomegalovirus exposure and HLA in healthy donors. The PCR contained 60 Vbeta and 13 Jbeta primers. TCRdb's table, derived via immunoSEQ multiplex PCR, lists solely in-frame clones and lacks some. The sample contains approximately 89,000 clones, roughly 80% of which appear only once. Sample: PBMCs. The receptors derive from a male donor in good health and CMV-seronegative.

The rearrangement uses TRBV5-4 and TRBJ1-5; D remains unclear. Germline assignment: CDR1 SGHNT and CDR2 YYREEE (reference sequence). The CDR3 totals 14 residues. The V gene lost 4 bases and the J gene lost 7 bases, with 15 bases spanning the gap. CDR3 in amino acids: CASSPEPLGQPQHF. The CDR3 nucleotides are TGTGCCAGCAGCCCGGAACCCCTCGGGCAGCCCCAGCATTTT.

V is TRBV5-6 and J is TRBJ1-1; perhaps TRBD1 as D (5 bases). V lost 0 bases to trimming and J lost 1 base, with 7 bases between them. Germline V CDR1 and CDR2: SGHDT, YYEEEE. CDR3 length: 14 amino acids. For the CDR3, the DNA is TGTGCCAGCAGCTTGGAAGGGGCGAACACTGAAGCTTTCTTT. Translating it yields CASSLEGANTEAFF.

This chain joins TRBV19 and TRBJ1-1; 9 bases agree with TRBD1. The CDR3 loop spans 20 amino acids. With V trimmed by 2 bases and J by 11 bases, 27 bases remained unmatched. Germline-derived CDR1 and CDR2 are LNHDA and SQIVND (reference sequence). CDR3 nucleotide sequence: TGTGCCAGTAGTATAAGGATCCACCACGGGACAGGGTCAGACGCGACGCAGGCTTTCTTT. Its translation is CASSIRIHHGTGSDATQAFF.

The chain employs TRBV6-1 and TRBJ2-1; a weak D match, TRBD1 (6 bases). Germline V lookup: CDR1 MNHNS, CDR2 SASEGT. Deletions cut 6 bases from V and 6 bases from J, with 12 bases between. The CDR3 spans 13 residues. Written as DNA, the CDR3 is TGTGCCAGCAGGGCTAGGGGGAGCAATGAGCAGTTCTTC. Its protein is CASRARGSNEQFF.

The chain carries TRBV28 and TRBJ2-3, with a tentative D call TRBD1 (5 bases). Germline V CDR1 and CDR2: MDHEN, SYDVKM. This CDR3 is built from 14 residues. The V end lost 4 bases, the J end lost 5 bases, and 13 bases lay between the germline ends. Written as DNA, the CDR3 is TGTGCCAGCAGTTCCCCAGGGTTTCAAGATACGCAGTATTTT. Its protein is CASSSPGFQDTQYF.

The genes are TRBV7-2 and TRBJ1-2, with TRBD1 matching over 7 bases. Germline lookup yields CDR1 SGHTA and CDR2 FQGNSA. The CDR3 loop spans 14 amino acids. V shed 1 base, J shed 6 bases, and the junction held 5 bases outside the gene matches. CDR3 region: CASSLDWDRDGYTF. The CDR3 nucleotides read TGTGCCAGCAGCTTAGATTGGGACAGAGATGGCTACACCTTC.

The chain carries TRBV4-1 and TRBJ2-7, with 16 nucleotides matching TRBD2. Germline V gene lookup returns CDR1 MGHRA and CDR2 YSYEKL. The V gene end was trimmed by 4 bases and the J gene end by 3 bases; junction bases not matched to a gene: 12. This CDR3 is 19 amino acids long. The CDR3 DNA reads as TGCGCCAGCAGCCGCTCCGCTTCCGGGACTAGCGGGGGGGTCTACGAGCAGTACTTC. Residues: CASSRSASGTSGGVYEQYF.

The chain joins TRBV27 to TRBJ2-1; 8 nucleotides agree with TRBD1. This CDR3 has 14 residues. Per germline, CDR1 MNHEY and CDR2 SMNVEV (reference sequence). Unmatched junction bases numbered 8, after V lost 8 bases and J lost 5 bases. CDR3 nucleotide sequence: TGTGCCAGCTCCCCGGGACAGGAGGACAATGAGCAGTTCTTC. Translation gives CASSPGQEDNEQFF.

The chain is built from TRBV11-2 and TRBJ2-7; 14 bases fit TRBD2. The CDR3 is 13 residues long. J gave up 3 bases and V 8 bases, and 0 bases lay outside the gene matches. Germline V gene lookup returns CDR1 SGHAT and CDR2 FQNNGV. CDR3 region: CASGTSGGYEQYF. The CDR3, as DNA: TGTGCCAGCGGGACTAGCGGGGGCTACGAGCAGTACTTC.

The V call is TRBV7-2, the J call TRBJ2-7, with D possibly TRBD1 on 5 matching bases. V was trimmed by 5 bases and J by 0 bases, leaving 14 bases between them. Germline loops: CDR1 SGHTA, CDR2 FQGNSA. This CDR3 region has 15 residues. The CDR3 reads CASSLSTESSYEQYF. CDR3 nucleotides: TGTGCCAGCAGCCTATCGACAGAGAGCTCCTACGAGCAGTACTTC.

The chain employs TRBV2 and TRBJ1-5, with a weak D call TRBD1 (5 bases). The V and J ends lost 3 bases and 2 bases respectively, with 8 bases between them. The CDR3 sequence is 14 residues long. The germline V gene has CDR1 SNHLY and CDR2 FYNNEI. The CDR3 sequence: CASSEGLRNQPQHF. The DNA of the CDR3 is TGTGCCAGCAGTGAGGGGCTCCGCAATCAGCCCCAGCATTTT. The variable domain in full, with the rest retrieved from reference TRBV2 and TRBJ1-5, is EPEVTQTPSHQVTQMGQEVILRCVPISNHLYFYWYRQILGQKVEFLVSFYNNEISEKSEIFDDQFSVERPDGSNFTLKIRSTKLEDSAMYFCASSEGLRNQPQHFGDGTRLSIL.

The gene calls are TRBV7-9 and TRBJ2-5, with D possibly TRBD2 on 6 matching bases. The germline V gene encodes CDR1 SEHNR and CDR2 FQNEAQ (reference sequence). This CDR3 has 19 amino acids. V was cut by 0 bases and J by 4 bases, with 24 bases left in between. The CDR3 region is CASSLARRGLLLQTETQYF. As DNA, the CDR3 is TGTGCCAGCAGCTTAGCGCGGAGGGGACTCCTCCTACAAACAGAGACCCAGTACTTC.

The chain employs TRBV6-1 and TRBJ1-1; D possibly corresponds to TRBD1 (6 bases). CDR3 length: 14 residues. Deletions cut 7 bases from V and 1 base from J, with 13 bases between. CDR1 and CDR2 (germline): MNHNS, SASEGT. CDR3 residues: CASTQRGGNTEAFF. The CDR3 region has the DNA TGTGCCAGCACCCAAAGAGGGGGGAACACTGAAGCTTTCTTT.

CDR3 loop: CASSLGRAGDPYEQYF. The CDR3 DNA follows: TGTGCCAGCAGCTTGGGTCGAGCGGGGGACCCATACGAGCAGTACTTC. This chain uses TRBV5-4 with TRBJ2-7; 8 bases match TRBD2. This CDR3 has 16 residues. Trimming took 0 bases from V and 4 from J; bases not matched to a gene: 9. CDR1 and CDR2 (germline): SGHNT, YYREEE (reference sequence).

The chain carries TRBV14 and TRBJ1-1, with a possible D match to TRBD1 (5 bases). CDR1 is SGHDN, CDR2 FVKESK, per germline. This CDR3 contains 15 residues. V was pared by 1 base and J by 5 bases, with 14 bases between. As DNA, the CDR3 is TGTGCCAGCAGCCAAGTGCCGGGGGAGAAGACTGAAGCTTTCTTT. As protein: CASSQVPGEKTEAFF.

The genes are TRBV7-2 and TRBJ1-1; D is perhaps TRBD1 (6 bases). Trimming took 5 bases from V and 0 from J, leaving 16 bases between them. This CDR3 contains 16 residues. Germline V gives CDR1 SGHTA, CDR2 FQGNSA. DNA of the CDR3: TGTGCCAGCAGCCGTAACGGGGGGCGGTTGAACACTGAAGCTTTCTTT. It specifies CASSRNGGRLNTEAFF.

This clone was counted a few times. The genes are TRBV5-1 and TRBJ2-1; 8 bases line up with TRBD2. Looked up from germline, CDR1 is SGHRS and CDR2 is YFSETQ. V lost 4 bases to trimming and J lost 8 bases; unmatched junction nucleotides: 11. CDR3 size: 15 residues. The CDR3 sequence: CASSLGLGFSDEQFF. CDR3 in DNA: TGCGCCAGCAGCCTGGGACTAGGCTTCAGCGATGAGCAGTTCTTC.

The chain has TRBV19 and TRBJ2-1; no firm D call. Germline values: CDR1 LNHDA, CDR2 SQIVND (reference sequence). V dropped 5 bases and J dropped 9 bases, with 14 bases sitting between them. CDR3 length: 13 residues. The CDR3 nucleotides read TGTGCCAGTAGTTCCCACGTAATCGGTGAGCAGTTCTTC. Its translation: CASSSHVIGEQFF.

The genes are TRBV5-6 and TRBJ2-2, with TRBD1 matching over 8 bases. The CDR3 is made up of 18 amino acids. With 5 bases clipped from V and 1 base from J, the junction kept 13 bases outside the gene matches. Germline loops: CDR1 SGHDT, CDR2 YYEEEE. The CDR3: CASSSLSRGRRNTGELFF. The CDR3 nucleotides read TGTGCCAGCAGTTCTTTATCCAGGGGGCGCAGGAACACCGGGGAGCTGTTTTTT.

V and J are TRBV7-2 and TRBJ2-2, with 9 bases lining up with TRBD1. Germline V gives CDR1 SGHTA, CDR2 FQGNSA. The V gene end was trimmed by 4 bases and the J gene end by 6 bases; junction bases not matched to a gene: 9. CDR3 length: 16 residues. CDR3 sequence reads: CASSYTRDRASGELFF. The CDR3 DNA reads TGTGCCAGCAGCTACACCCGGGACAGGGCATCCGGGGAGCTGTTTTTT.

The chain couples TRBV6-5 to TRBJ1-2; 7 bases map to TRBD1. The V gene end was trimmed by 5 bases and the J gene end by 4 bases; junction bases not matched to a gene: 7. Germline CDR1 is MNHEY and CDR2 is SVGAGI. The CDR3 has 14 residues. CDR3 protein: CASSAGTDFYGYTF. Written as DNA, the CDR3 is TGTGCCAGCAGTGCCGGGACAGATTTCTATGGCTACACCTTC.